This T cell receptor (beta chain) was found in a study of T-cell reconstitution after alpha-beta-depleted transplantation in children. With respect to this clonotype: As yet, its antigen is unknown.

Unique molecular identifiers were incorporated into the prepared TCRbeta library. MiXCR, run by TCRdb on the PCR reads, gives a single entry per CDR3 protein. The sample includes some 120,000 distinct CDR3 sequences, 23% seen only once; the top ten take roughly a tenth. Germline values: CDR1 SQVTM, CDR2 ANQGSEA. Deletions cut 7 bases from V and 5 bases from J, with 14 bases between. The CDR3 spans 12 residues. The study, taken as a whole, reports: The high TCRbeta diversity at day 60 in some patients came from surviving recipient T cells and thymic progenitors. T-cell counts and diversity were attributed mostly to newly produced T cells one year after transplant. Several hundred graft clones that had expanded were reportedly the source of alpha-beta T cells about two months after transplant.

The clonotype was recovered from a male patient between 2 and 15 years old who had a stem cell transplant for chronic granulomatous disease, so the T cells may come from the graft donor. Sequencing used PBMCs, mostly from graft donor cells, obtained 180 days after TCRalphabeta/CD19-depleted stem cell transplant. The V and J genes are TRBV29-1 and TRBJ2-5, with D possibly matching TRBD1 (6 bases). The CDR3 loop is CSGGQLGETQYF. The CDR3 DNA follows: TGCAGCGGTGGACAGCTTGGCGAGACCCAGTACTTC. The full variable domain, rest sourced from reference TRBV29-1 and TRBJ2-5, is SAVISQKPSRDICQRGTSLTIQCQVDSQVTMMFWYRQQPGQSLTLIATANQGSEATYESGFVIDKFPISRPNLTFSTLTVSNMSPEDSSIYLCSGGQLGETQYFGPGTRLLVL.